This is a list of T cell receptor beta chains from one sample in a study of T cell clones after liver transplantation. TCRdb's copy holds only in-frame clones and misses some; the assay was immunoSEQ multiplex PCR. The sample records roughly 72,000 clones, approximately 80% being singletons. Sequencing used CD4+ T cells from blood, obtained less than 50 months after liver transplant. The receptors here all came from a human patient who received a liver transplant. Some T cells may be transferred from the graft donor. The conserved cysteine and the conserved F or W are not part of the CDR3 here. The D gene is left open where the match is weak.

V	J	D	CDR3
TRBV7-3	TRBJ2-1	NA	ASSLNSYNEQF
TRBV18	TRBJ2-5	NA	ASSPKRGGQETQY
TRBV5-1	TRBJ2-1	NA	ASSETFRAAHEQF
TRBV21-1	TRBJ1-2	NA	AHTWEGTFNGYT
TRBV6-1	TRBJ2-4	NA	ASSRIRDIQY
TRBV11-2	TRBJ1-5	NA	ASSYNAGNQPQH
TRBV11-2	TRBJ2-3	TRBD2	ASSLAGLADTQY
TRBV5-6	TRBJ1-4	TRBD1	ASTLRGQGREKLF
TRBV7-9	TRBJ2-3	TRBD2	ASSSLAGAGGEDTQY
TRBV5-4	TRBJ2-1	NA	ASSRQDHNEQF
TRBV2	TRBJ2-6	NA	ASSTLANVLT
TRBV6-6	TRBJ1-3	TRBD1	ASSYGQGGNTIY
TRBV28	TRBJ1-1	NA	ASSLPRPRGDTEAF
TRBV5-6	TRBJ2-7	TRBD2	ASSLTSGSREQY
TRBV7-9	TRBJ2-5	NA	ASSEDKETQY
TRBV7-9	TRBJ1-5	TRBD1	ASSADRAGQPQH
TRBV29-1	TRBJ2-3	TRBD2	SASGTSGSTDTQY
TRBV7-3	TRBJ2-3	TRBD1	ASSLTQGADTQY
TRBV7-2	TRBJ2-1	TRBD2	ASSLAGGPDEQF
TRBV7-2	TRBJ2-7	TRBD2	ASSQSGVSGGSYEQY
TRBV5-6	TRBJ2-3	TRBD2	ASGGLASSGGTDTQY
TRBV9	TRBJ2-6	NA	ASSVGAGRSGANVLT
TRBV7-2	TRBJ1-6	NA	ASSLRQPSPLH
TRBV7-3	TRBJ1-2	TRBD1	ASSLDRHYGYT
TRBV2	TRBJ2-7	NA	ASSVVESYEQY
TRBV19	TRBJ1-1	NA	ASSRELRRTEAF
TRBV6-5	TRBJ1-6	NA	ASKAGPNNSPLH
TRBV7-6	TRBJ2-3	TRBD2	ASSSTSGVGDTQY
TRBV6-1	TRBJ1-4	NA	ASSDYPRDGEKLF
TRBV5-1	TRBJ2-1	TRBD2	ASSLGLAGGQFKF
TRBV14	TRBJ2-7	NA	ASSQRLQSYEQY
TRBV5-1	TRBJ2-3	NA	ASSLGGSPGATDTQY
TRBV19	TRBJ2-3	NA	ASRPLGGRRTDTQY
TRBV28	TRBJ2-4	TRBD1	ASSTTVGQGTIQY
TRBV19	TRBJ2-1	TRBD2	ASSLQAGGTFEQF
TRBV5-1	TRBJ1-4	TRBD1	ASSLLGTGTNEKLF
TRBV6-1	TRBJ1-4	NA	AAAPTNEKLF
TRBV19	TRBJ1-2	NA	ASSIIPPYGYT